The rows below give T cell receptor beta chains drawn from one sample of a study of regulatory T cells in long-lasting Graves disease. TCRdb reanalysed the multiplex PCR reads using MiXCR and keeps one entry per CDR3 protein. The sample contains a few hundred thousand distinct CDR3 sequences, about 18% of which appear only once. The source material was peripheral blood mononuclear cells (PBMCs), sampled at new diagnosis, from a patient treated with antithyroid drugs. The receptor source for this set is a female donor with Graves disease. The CDR3 runs from the conserved cysteine through the conserved F or W. D genes are given only for firm matches. Some rows have no size entry. The others give once, few or many, or a class for an expanded clone.

TRBV18	TRBJ2-4	many	NA	CASSPEGQVQYF	TGTGCCAGCTCACCAGAGGGGCAGGTTCAGTACTTC
TRBV20-1	TRBJ1-2	few	TRBD1	CSAPPQGAPGYTF	TGCAGTGCTCCCCCACAGGGGGCGCCTGGCTACACCTTC
TRBV24-1	TRBJ2-5	many	NA	CATSELLPGHQGYQETQYF	TGTGCCACCAGTGAACTCCTTCCCGGACACCAGGGGTACCAAGAGACCCAGTACTTC
TRBV13	TRBJ1-1	many	NA	CASSLPATEAFF	TGTGCCAGCAGCTTACCCGCAACTGAAGCTTTCTTT
TRBV7-9	TRBJ2-7	many	NA	CASSSKGGTAKNEQYF	TGTGCCAGCAGTTCGAAAGGTGGGACCGCGAAAAACGAGCAGTACTTC
TRBV14	TRBJ2-3	many	NA	CASSQGTTDTQYF	TGTGCCAGCAGCCAAGGCACCACAGATACGCAGTATTTT
TRBV9	TRBJ2-1	many	TRBD2	CASSSSGQSSYNEQFF	TGTGCCAGCAGCAGTAGCGGGCAGAGCTCCTACAATGAGCAGTTCTTC
TRBV28	TRBJ2-2	NA	TRBD2	CASLIAGVTGELFF	TGTGCCAGCCTGATAGCGGGAGTCACCGGGGAGCTGTTTTTT
TRBV20-1	TRBJ1-3	NA	NA	CSLRGGSGNTIYF	TGCAGTCTTAGGGGGGGGTCTGGAAACACCATATATTTT
TRBV7-2	TRBJ2-3	NA	TRBD1	CASSLGTARVGDTQYF	TGTGCCAGCAGCTTGGGGACAGCCCGGGTCGGAGATACGCAGTATTTT
TRBV6-1	TRBJ1-5	NA	NA	CASSEGWDQPQHF	TGTGCCAGCAGTGAAGGATGGGATCAGCCCCAGCATTTT
TRBV20-1	TRBJ2-3	NA	TRBD2	CSARDWTSGRADTQYF	TGCAGTGCTAGAGACTGGACTAGCGGGAGGGCAGATACGCAGTATTTT
TRBV6-1	TRBJ2-5	many	TRBD2	CASSALAGDGETQYF	TGTGCCAGCAGTGCACTAGCGGGCGATGGGGAGACCCAGTACTTC
TRBV20-1	TRBJ2-1	many	NA	CSASAPGATYNEQFF	TGCAGTGCTTCCGCGCCGGGGGCCACCTACAATGAGCAGTTCTTC
TRBV19	TRBJ2-1	many	TRBD2	CASSIDLPAGGPSEQFF	TGTGCCAGTAGTATAGATCTTCCAGCGGGAGGGCCAAGTGAGCAGTTCTTC
TRBV7-2	TRBJ2-1	NA	NA	CASSLGTTGLNEQFF	TGTGCCAGCAGCTTAGGGACAACAGGCCTCAATGAGCAGTTCTTC
TRBV4-3	TRBJ2-7	many	TRBD1	CASSQDLEGAQYF	TGCGCCAGCAGCCAAGATCTAGAGGGGGCGCAGTACTTC
TRBV28	TRBJ2-1	many	NA	CASTSHPYNEQFF	TGTGCCAGCACTTCTCATCCTTACAATGAGCAGTTCTTC
TRBV7-2	TRBJ2-1	NA	TRBD2	CASSLGAGGFNEQFF	TGTGCCAGCAGCTTAGGAGCGGGAGGGTTCAATGAGCAGTTCTTC
TRBV11-2	TRBJ1-2	many	NA	CASSFWGGRGYTF	TGTGCCAGCAGCTTCTGGGGGGGACGCGGCTACACCTTC
TRBV27	TRBJ1-2	many	NA	CASSPPGGHYGYTF	TGTGCCAGCAGTCCCCCGGGCGGCCACTATGGCTACACCTTC
TRBV27	TRBJ1-2	many	TRBD1	CASSLNRGYGYTF	TGTGCCAGCAGTTTAAACAGGGGCTATGGCTACACCTTC
TRBV20-1	TRBJ1-4	many	NA	CSAVGAEGWNEKLFF	TGCAGTGCTGTGGGGGCTGAGGGCTGGAATGAAAAACTGTTTTTT
TRBV6-2/TRBV6-3	TRBJ1-1	many	NA	CASSYREAFF	TGTGCCAGCAGTTACAGGGAAGCTTTCTTT
TRBV5-6	TRBJ2-7	few	NA	CASSSVGAVEQYF	TGTGCCAGCAGCTCGGTAGGGGCGGTCGAGCAGTACTTC
TRBV7-8	TRBJ1-2	many	NA	CASSRGLYGYTF	TGTGCCAGCAGCCGAGGACTCTATGGCTACACCTTC
TRBV7-2	TRBJ2-1	many	TRBD2	CASSLLSGGPNEQFF	TGTGCCAGCAGCTTATTATCGGGAGGGCCGAATGAGCAGTTCTTC
TRBV5-6	TRBJ1-2	NA	NA	CASSLEGRERSYTF	TGTGCCAGCAGCTTGGAGGGCAGGGAGCGAAGCTACACCTTC
TRBV6-1	TRBJ1-4	many	NA	CASSSSTVVNEKLFF	TGTGCCAGCAGCTCGTCGACAGTGGTTAATGAAAAACTGTTTTTT
TRBV12-3/TRBV12-4	TRBJ2-5	medium-sized	TRBD1	CASSPRTGRGSETQYF	TGTGCCAGCAGTCCAAGGACAGGACGTGGGTCAGAGACCCAGTACTTC
TRBV29-1	TRBJ1-6	many	TRBD1	CSVGDRGRSPLHF	TGCAGCGTTGGAGACAGGGGGCGTTCACCCCTCCACTTT
TRBV3-1	TRBJ2-7	many	TRBD1	CASSQDGTGGYEQYF	TGTGCCAGCAGCCAAGATGGGACAGGGGGTTACGAGCAGTACTTC
TRBV7-3	TRBJ1-2	few	TRBD1	CASSLEPVTPDRAPFYGYTF	TGTGCCAGCAGCTTAGAACCCGTTACCCCTGACAGGGCCCCCTTCTATGGCTACACCTTC
TRBV6-2/TRBV6-3	TRBJ2-7	NA	NA	CASSSLNEQYF	TGTGCCAGCAGTTCCCTAAACGAGCAGTACTTC
TRBV7-2	TRBJ1-5	many	NA	CASSPQGYSNQPQHF	TGTGCCAGCAGTCCTCAGGGATATAGCAATCAGCCCCAGCATTTT
TRBV27	TRBJ2-7	many	TRBD2	CASSLSLAGFYEQYF	TGTGCCAGCAGTTTATCACTAGCGGGGTTCTACGAGCAGTACTTC
TRBV12-3/TRBV12-4	TRBJ2-1	many	TRBD2	CASSPLEGGSSYNEQFF	TGTGCCAGCAGCCCGTTGGAGGGAGGGAGCTCCTACAATGAGCAGTTCTTC
TRBV27	TRBJ2-1	many	TRBD2	CASSFHLLSSGTAYNEQFF	TGTGCCAGCAGTTTTCATCTGCTGTCTAGCGGGACCGCCTACAATGAGCAGTTCTTC
TRBV11-3	TRBJ1-3	many	NA	CASSLGRNSGNTIYF	TGTGCCAGCAGCTTAGGTCGGAACTCTGGAAACACCATATATTTT
TRBV10-3	TRBJ2-7	many	NA	CAISTQSGVAYEQYF	TGTGCCATCAGCACGCAATCCGGGGTGGCCTACGAGCAGTACTTC
TRBV20-1	TRBJ2-1	NA	NA	CSASTGTSYNEQFF	TGCAGTGCTTCGACAGGAACATCCTACAATGAGCAGTTCTTC
TRBV6-2/TRBV6-3	TRBJ2-3	many	TRBD2	CASSYSYGRARGDTQYF	TGTGCCAGCAGTTATTCGTACGGGAGGGCCAGAGGAGATACGCAGTATTTT
TRBV27	TRBJ2-1	many	NA	CASSLTGTNEQFF	TGTGCCAGCAGTCTTACAGGGACCAATGAGCAGTTCTTC
TRBV18	TRBJ2-5	many	TRBD1	CASSPTQGSETQYF	TGTGCCAGCTCACCGACACAGGGGTCAGAGACCCAGTACTTC
TRBV6-1	TRBJ2-2	few	NA	CASNNRVTGELFF	TGTGCCAGCAATAACAGGGTGACCGGGGAGCTGTTTTTT
TRBV29-1	TRBJ2-1	NA	NA	CSVEDLGENWVGGTIIGSYNEQFF	TGCAGCGTTGAAGATTTGGGGGAAAACTGGGTGGGCGGGACCATAATTGGCTCCTACAATGAGCAGTTCTTC
TRBV13	TRBJ2-7	many	TRBD1	CASRGQGGAYEQYF	TGTGCCAGCAGAGGACAGGGGGGTGCCTACGAGCAGTACTTC
TRBV7-2	TRBJ2-1	many	TRBD2	CASSLVSGRALDEQFF	TGTGCCAGCAGCTTAGTCAGCGGGAGGGCCCTGGATGAGCAGTTCTTC
TRBV24-1	TRBJ2-3	many	NA	CATSENQGRAYF	TGTGCCACCAGTGAAAACCAGGGACGGGCGTATTTT
TRBV6-1	TRBJ2-1	many	NA	CASSGFRGPVGNEQFF	TGTGCCAGCAGTGGCTTCAGGGGACCGGTGGGGAATGAGCAGTTCTTC
TRBV5-4	TRBJ2-3	few	NA	CASSLGPFTDTQYF	TGTGCCAGCAGCCTAGGGCCCTTCACAGATACGCAGTATTTT
TRBV27	TRBJ2-7	NA	TRBD1	CASRGQGLTYEQYF	TGTGCCAGCAGGGGACAGGGTTTAACCTACGAGCAGTACTTC
TRBV27	TRBJ1-6	many	NA	CASSTRQSSYNSPLHF	TGTGCCAGCAGCACTAGACAGAGCTCCTATAATTCACCCCTCCACTTT
TRBV19	TRBJ1-4	many	TRBD1	CASSTPGGPLQEKLFF	TGTGCCAGTAGTACTCCAGGGGGACCATTGCAGGAAAAACTGTTTTTT
TRBV3-1	TRBJ1-6	many	NA	CASSQHWVSSYNSPLHF	TGTGCCAGCAGCCAGCATTGGGTCAGCTCCTATAATTCACCCCTCCACTTT
TRBV28	TRBJ2-3	many	TRBD2	CASSPGTSGSTDTQYF	TGTGCCAGCAGCCCCGGGACTAGCGGGAGCACAGATACGCAGTATTTT
TRBV7-6	TRBJ2-7	few	NA	CASSPSPDLLQEQYF	TGTGCCAGCAGCCCCAGCCCCGACCTGTTACAAGAGCAGTACTTC